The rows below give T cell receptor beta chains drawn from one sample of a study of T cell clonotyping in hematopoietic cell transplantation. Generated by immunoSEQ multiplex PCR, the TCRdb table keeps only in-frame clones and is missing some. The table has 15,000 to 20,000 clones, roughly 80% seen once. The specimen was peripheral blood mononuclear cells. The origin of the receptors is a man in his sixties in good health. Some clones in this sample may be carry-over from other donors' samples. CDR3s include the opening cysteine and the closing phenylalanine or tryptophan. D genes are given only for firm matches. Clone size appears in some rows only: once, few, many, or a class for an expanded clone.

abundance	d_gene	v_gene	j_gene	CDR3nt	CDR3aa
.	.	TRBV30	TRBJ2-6	TGTGCCTGGAGCACAGGGTCTGGGGCCAACGTCCTGACTTTC	CAWSTGSGANVLTF
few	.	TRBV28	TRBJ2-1	TGTGCCAGCAGTCGAGGCAGCGGCCCCGGCCAAGGGGATGAGCAGTTCTTC	CASSRGSGPGQGDEQFF
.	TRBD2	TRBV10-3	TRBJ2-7	TGTGCCACCCGGACTAGCGGGGGGGCGGAGCAGTACTTC	CATRTSGGAEQYF
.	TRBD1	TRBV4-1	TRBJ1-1	TGCGCCAGCAGCCACACAGGGGGCTCTGAAGCTTTCTTT	CASSHTGGSEAFF
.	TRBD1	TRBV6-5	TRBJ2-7	TGTGCCAGCAGTTCCTCGGGACAGCTCTCCTACGAGCAGTACTTC	CASSSSGQLSYEQYF
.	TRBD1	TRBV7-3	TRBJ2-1	TGTGCCAGCAGCTTATCGACAGGGAAGGGTGAGCAGTTCTTC	CASSLSTGKGEQFF
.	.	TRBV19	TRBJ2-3	TGTGCCAGTAGTAGTCAGAGGGGCACAGATACGCAGTATTTT	CASSSQRGTDTQYF
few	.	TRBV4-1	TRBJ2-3	TGCGCCAGCAGCCAAGCCCCTTTCCCCGTCGGAGATACGCAGTATTTT	CASSQAPFPVGDTQYF
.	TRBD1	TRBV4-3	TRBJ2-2	TGCGCCAGCAGCTGGGGACAGGGATCCGGGGAGCTGTTTTTT	CASSWGQGSGELFF
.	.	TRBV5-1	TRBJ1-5	TGCGCCAGCAGCGTGGGGGGACTCTTTAGCAATCAGCCCCAGCATTTT	CASSVGGLFSNQPQHF
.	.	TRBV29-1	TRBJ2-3	TGCAGCGGTGGACAGTTTAGCACAGATACGCAGTATTTT	CSGGQFSTDTQYF
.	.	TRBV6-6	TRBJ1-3	TGTGCCAGCAGTATTGAACTTCACTCTGGAAACACCATATATTTT	CASSIELHSGNTIYF
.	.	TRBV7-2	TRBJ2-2	TGTGCCAGCAGACGCGCAACGGGACGGCACACCGGGGAGCTGTTTTTT	CASRRATGRHTGELFF
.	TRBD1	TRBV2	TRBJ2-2	TGTGCCAGCAGTGAACAGGGGGCCGTTCGGACCGGGGAGCTGTTTTTT	CASSEQGAVRTGELFF
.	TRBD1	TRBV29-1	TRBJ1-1	TGCAGCGTGGGACAGGAGGGCACTGAAGCTTTCTTT	CSVGQEGTEAFF
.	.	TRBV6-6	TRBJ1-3	TGTGCCAGCAGTCTCAGTAGCTCTGGAAACACCATATATTTT	CASSLSSSGNTIYF
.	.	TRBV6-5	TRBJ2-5	TGTGCCAGCAGTTATGGGGGGATCGGGACCCAGTACTTC	CASSYGGIGTQYF
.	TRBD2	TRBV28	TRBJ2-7	TGTGCCAGCAGTTTAGAGAAGGCGACTAGCGGGGCTCCGAACTACGAGCAGTACTTC	CASSLEKATSGAPNYEQYF
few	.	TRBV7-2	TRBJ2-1	TGTGCCAGCAGCTTAGGCGGGGTACTTGAGCAGTTCTTC	CASSLGGVLEQFF
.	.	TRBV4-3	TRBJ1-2	TGCGCCAGCAGCCAAGGGGTAATTAACTATGGCTACACCTTC	CASSQGVINYGYTF
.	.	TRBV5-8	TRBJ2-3	TGTGCCAGCAGCTTTAGCGGTACTAGCACAGATACGCAGTATTTT	CASSFSGTSTDTQYF
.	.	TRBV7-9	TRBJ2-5	TGTGCCAGCAGCTTACGAGACAGGATGTACCAAGAGACCCAGTACTTC	CASSLRDRMYQETQYF
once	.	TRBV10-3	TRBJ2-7	TGTGCCATTCAGGGGTCGTCCTACGAGCAGTACTTC	CAIQGSSYEQYF
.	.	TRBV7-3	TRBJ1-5	TGTGCCAGCAGTCGAGGTCCAAATCAGCCCCAGCATTTT	CASSRGPNQPQHF
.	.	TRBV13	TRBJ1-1	TGTGCCAGCAGCCCCACCGGCACTGAAGCTTTCTTT	CASSPTGTEAFF
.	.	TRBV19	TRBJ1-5	TGTGCCAGTAGTAATACAGGGAGCAATCAGCCCCAGCATTTT	CASSNTGSNQPQHF
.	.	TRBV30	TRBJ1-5	TGTGCCTGGAGTTTGGTAGGTTTGGATCAGCCCCAGCATTTT	CAWSLVGLDQPQHF